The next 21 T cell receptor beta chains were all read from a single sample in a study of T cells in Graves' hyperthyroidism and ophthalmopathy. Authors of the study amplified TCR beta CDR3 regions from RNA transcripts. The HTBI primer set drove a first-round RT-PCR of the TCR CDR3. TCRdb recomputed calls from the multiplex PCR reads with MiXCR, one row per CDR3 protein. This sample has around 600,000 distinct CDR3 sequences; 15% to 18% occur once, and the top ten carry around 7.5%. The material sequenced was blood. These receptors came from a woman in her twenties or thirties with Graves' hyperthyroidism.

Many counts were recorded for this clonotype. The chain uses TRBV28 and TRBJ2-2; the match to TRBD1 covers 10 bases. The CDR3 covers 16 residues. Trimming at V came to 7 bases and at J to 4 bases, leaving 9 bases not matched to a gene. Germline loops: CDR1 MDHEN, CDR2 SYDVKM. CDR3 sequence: CASTPGTGEGTGELFF. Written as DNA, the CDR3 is TGTGCCAGCACCCCCGGGACAGGGGAAGGCACCGGGGAGCTGTTTTTT.

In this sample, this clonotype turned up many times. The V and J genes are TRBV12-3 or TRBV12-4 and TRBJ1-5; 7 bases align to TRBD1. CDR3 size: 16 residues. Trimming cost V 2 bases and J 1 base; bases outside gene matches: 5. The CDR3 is CASSLKTGVSNQPQHF. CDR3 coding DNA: TGTGCCAGCAGTTTAAAAACAGGGGTCAGCAATCAGCCCCAGCATTTT.

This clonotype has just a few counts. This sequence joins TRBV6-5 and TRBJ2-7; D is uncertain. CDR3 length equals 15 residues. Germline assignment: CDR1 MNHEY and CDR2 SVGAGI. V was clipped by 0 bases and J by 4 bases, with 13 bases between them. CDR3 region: CASSYSGSGLYEQYF. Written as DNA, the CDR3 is TGTGCCAGCAGTTACTCTGGGTCCGGCCTTTACGAGCAGTACTTC.

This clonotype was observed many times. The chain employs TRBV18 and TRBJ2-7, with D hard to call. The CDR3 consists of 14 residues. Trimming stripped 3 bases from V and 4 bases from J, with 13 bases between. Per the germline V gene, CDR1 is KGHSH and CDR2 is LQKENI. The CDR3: CASSPAGRPYEQYF. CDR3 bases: TGTGCCAGCTCACCGGCAGGCCGTCCGTACGAGCAGTACTTC.

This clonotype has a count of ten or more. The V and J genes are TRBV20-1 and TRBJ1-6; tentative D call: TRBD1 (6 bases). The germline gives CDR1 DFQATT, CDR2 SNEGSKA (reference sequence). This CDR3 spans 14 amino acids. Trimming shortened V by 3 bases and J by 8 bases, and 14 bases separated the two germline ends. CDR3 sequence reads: CSARINRADSPLHF. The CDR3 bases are TGCAGTGCTAGGATTAACAGGGCCGATTCACCCCTCCACTTT.

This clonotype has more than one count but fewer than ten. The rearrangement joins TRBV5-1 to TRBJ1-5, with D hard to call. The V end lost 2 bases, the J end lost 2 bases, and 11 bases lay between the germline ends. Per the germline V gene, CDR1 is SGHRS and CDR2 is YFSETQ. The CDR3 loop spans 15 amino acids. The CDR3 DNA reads TGCGCCAGCAGCTTAAACGGAGAGGGCAATCAGCCCCAGCATTTT. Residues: CASSLNGEGNQPQHF.

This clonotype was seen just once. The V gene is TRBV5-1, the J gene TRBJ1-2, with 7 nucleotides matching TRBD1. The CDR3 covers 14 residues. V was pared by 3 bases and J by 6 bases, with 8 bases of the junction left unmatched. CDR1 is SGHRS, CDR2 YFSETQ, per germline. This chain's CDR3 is CASSYTGTENGYTF. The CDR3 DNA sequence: TGCGCCAGCAGCTATACCGGGACAGAGAATGGCTACACCTTC.

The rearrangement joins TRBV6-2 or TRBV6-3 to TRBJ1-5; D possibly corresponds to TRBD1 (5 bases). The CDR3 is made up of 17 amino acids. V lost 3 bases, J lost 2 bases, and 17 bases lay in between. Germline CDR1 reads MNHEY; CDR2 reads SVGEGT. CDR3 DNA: TGTGCCAGCAGTTATCGTAGCGTGGGGCTGGGCAATCAGCCCCAGCATTTT. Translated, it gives CASSYRSVGLGNQPQHF.

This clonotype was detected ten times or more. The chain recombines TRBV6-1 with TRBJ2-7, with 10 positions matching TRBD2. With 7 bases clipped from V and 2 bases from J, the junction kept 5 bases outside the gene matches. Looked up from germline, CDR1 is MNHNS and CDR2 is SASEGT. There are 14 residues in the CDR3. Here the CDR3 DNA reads TGTGCCAGCAACCCTAGCGGGAGAGCCTACGAGCAGTACTTC. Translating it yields CASNPSGRAYEQYF.

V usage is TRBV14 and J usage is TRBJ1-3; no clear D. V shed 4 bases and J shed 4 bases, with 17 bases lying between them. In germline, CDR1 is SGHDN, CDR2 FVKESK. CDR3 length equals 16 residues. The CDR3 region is CASSPKVYNLGNTIYF. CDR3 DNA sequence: TGTGCCAGCAGCCCGAAGGTCTACAATCTGGGAAACACCATATATTTT.

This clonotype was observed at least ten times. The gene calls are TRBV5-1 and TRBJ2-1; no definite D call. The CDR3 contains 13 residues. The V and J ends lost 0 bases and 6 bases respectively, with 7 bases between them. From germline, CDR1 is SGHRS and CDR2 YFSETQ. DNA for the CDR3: TGCGCCAGCAGCTTGGTGGACGCCAATGAGCAGTTCTTC. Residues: CASSLVDANEQFF.

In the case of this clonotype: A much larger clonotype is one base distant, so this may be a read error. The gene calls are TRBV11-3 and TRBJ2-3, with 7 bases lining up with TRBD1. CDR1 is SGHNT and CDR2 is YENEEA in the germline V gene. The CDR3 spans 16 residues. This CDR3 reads CASSFHDRVARDTQCF. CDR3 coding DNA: TGTGCCAGCAGCTTCCATGACAGGGTGGCCAGAGATACGCAGTGTTTT.

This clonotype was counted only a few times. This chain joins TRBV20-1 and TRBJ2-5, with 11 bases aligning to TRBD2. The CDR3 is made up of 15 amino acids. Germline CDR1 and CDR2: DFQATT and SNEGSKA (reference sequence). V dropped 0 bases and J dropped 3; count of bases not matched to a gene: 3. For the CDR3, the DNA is TGCAGTGCTAGAGATTCACTAGCGGGAGAAGAGACCCAGTACTTC. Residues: CSARDSLAGEETQYF.

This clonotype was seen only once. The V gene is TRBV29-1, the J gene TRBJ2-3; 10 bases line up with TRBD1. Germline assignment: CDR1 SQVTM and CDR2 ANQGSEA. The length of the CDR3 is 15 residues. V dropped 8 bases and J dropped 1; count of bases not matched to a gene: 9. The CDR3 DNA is TGCAGCTTAAAAGACAGGGGGCTAGGCACAGATACGCAGTATTTT. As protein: CSLKDRGLGTDTQYF.

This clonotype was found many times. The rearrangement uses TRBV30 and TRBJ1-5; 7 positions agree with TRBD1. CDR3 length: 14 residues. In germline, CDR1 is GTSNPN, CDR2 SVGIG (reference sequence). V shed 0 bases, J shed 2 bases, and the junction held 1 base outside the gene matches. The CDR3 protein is CAWSVGTGNQPQHF. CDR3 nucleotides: TGTGCCTGGAGTGTTGGGACAGGCAATCAGCCCCAGCATTTT.

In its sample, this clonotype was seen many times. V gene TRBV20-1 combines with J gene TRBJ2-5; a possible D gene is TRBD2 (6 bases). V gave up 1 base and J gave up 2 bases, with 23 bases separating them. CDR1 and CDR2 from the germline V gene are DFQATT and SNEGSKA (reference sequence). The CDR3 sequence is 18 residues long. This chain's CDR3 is CSARASGGVAVQQETQYF. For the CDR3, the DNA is TGCAGTGCTAGAGCTTCGGGCGGGGTAGCGGTGCAACAAGAGACCCAGTACTTC.

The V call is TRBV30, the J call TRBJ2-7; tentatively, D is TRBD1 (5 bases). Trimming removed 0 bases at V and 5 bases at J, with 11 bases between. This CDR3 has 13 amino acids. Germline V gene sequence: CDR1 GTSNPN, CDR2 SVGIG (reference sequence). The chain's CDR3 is CAWSVKGVHEQYF. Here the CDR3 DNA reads TGTGCCTGGAGTGTAAAAGGGGTCCACGAGCAGTACTTC.

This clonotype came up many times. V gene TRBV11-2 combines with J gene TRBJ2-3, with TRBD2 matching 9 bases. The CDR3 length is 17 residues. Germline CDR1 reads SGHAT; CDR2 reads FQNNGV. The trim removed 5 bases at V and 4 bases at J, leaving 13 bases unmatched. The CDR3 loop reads CASSHWIAGVVADTQYF. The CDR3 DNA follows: TGTGCCAGCAGCCATTGGATAGCGGGAGTAGTTGCAGATACGCAGTATTTT.

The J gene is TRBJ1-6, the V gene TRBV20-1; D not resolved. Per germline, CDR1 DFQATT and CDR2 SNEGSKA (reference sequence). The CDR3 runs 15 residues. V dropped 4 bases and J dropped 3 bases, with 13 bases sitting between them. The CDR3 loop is CSAKGGDYYNSPLHF. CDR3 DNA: TGCAGTGCTAAAGGCGGCGACTACTATAATTCACCCCTCCACTTT.

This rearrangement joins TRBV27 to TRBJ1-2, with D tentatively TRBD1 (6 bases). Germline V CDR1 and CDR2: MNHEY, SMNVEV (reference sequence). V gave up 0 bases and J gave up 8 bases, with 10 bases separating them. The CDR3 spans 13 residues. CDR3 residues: CASSLSIRGGYTF. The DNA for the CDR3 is TGTGCCAGCAGTTTATCGATAAGGGGGGGCTACACCTTC.

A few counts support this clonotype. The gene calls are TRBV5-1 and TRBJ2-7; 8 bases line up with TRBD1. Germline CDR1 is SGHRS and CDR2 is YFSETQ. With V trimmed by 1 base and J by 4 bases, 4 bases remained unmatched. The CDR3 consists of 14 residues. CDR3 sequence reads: CASSLWQGAYEQYF. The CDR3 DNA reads TGCGCCAGCAGCTTGTGGCAGGGGGCGTACGAGCAGTACTTC.